The 25 T cell receptor beta chains below all came from one sample that was sequenced in a study of shared clonotypes between healthy human individuals. The table came from immunoSEQ multiplex PCR; TCRdb's copy has only in-frame clones and leaves some out. The data contain fewer than 1.8 million clones, about 98.5% of them seen just once; the ten biggest clones take up roughly 0.36%. The sample consisted of naive CD4+ T cells sorted from blood. As to subset: CD45RA+ positively selected. These TCRs come from a man aged 25 to 45 in good health.

V usage is TRBV15 and J usage is TRBJ1-3; 9 bases are a match to TRBD1. CDR3 size: 16 residues. The V gene's germline CDR1 is LNHNV and CDR2 YYDKDF (reference sequence). After removal of 2 bases from V and 2 bases from J, the junction contained 4 bases not matched to a gene. CDR3 coding DNA: TGTGCCACCAGCAGATTGTGGACAGGGGCTGGAAACACCATATATTTT. It specifies CATSRLWTGAGNTIYF.

The gene calls are TRBV5-1 and TRBJ2-1; D is perhaps TRBD1 or TRBD2 (5 bases each). CDR3 length equals 15 residues. Germline V gene data show CDR1 as SGHRS and CDR2 as YFSETQ. V was shortened by 3 bases and J by 8 bases, with 18 bases between the two germline ends. The CDR3: CASSSGPAGNYEQFF. CDR3 sequence (DNA): TGCGCCAGCAGCTCGGGACCGGCTGGCAATTATGAGCAGTTCTTC.

V gene TRBV5-8 combines with J gene TRBJ2-2; 9 nucleotides align to TRBD2. The germline V gene has CDR1 SGHTS and CDR2 YDEGEE. The CDR3 runs to 15 residues. V dropped 4 bases and J dropped 7; count of bases not matched to a gene: 8. The CDR3 spells CASSQTGLAVGELFF. As DNA, the CDR3 is TGTGCCAGCAGCCAAACGGGACTAGCAGTCGGGGAGCTGTTTTTT.

Worth noting for this clone: Other nucleotide sequences in the sample specify the same CDR3. In nucleotides, the CDR3 is TGTGCCAGCAGCCACAGGGGGAACACCGGGGAGCTGTTTTTT. Its protein product is CASSHRGNTGELFF. The chain joins TRBV14 to TRBJ2-2; weak D call: TRBD1 (6 bases). V lost 3 bases, J lost 1 base, and 6 bases lay in between. This CDR3 spans 14 amino acids. Germline CDR1 reads SGHDN; CDR2 reads FVKESK.

V and J are TRBV19 and TRBJ2-7, with 8 bases that match TRBD1. There are 15 residues in the CDR3. Trimming took 3 bases from V and 3 from J; bases not matched to a gene: 7. Germline CDR1 reads LNHDA; CDR2 reads SQIVND (reference sequence). CDR3 in DNA: TGTGCCAGTAGTATTACCGGGACAGGAGACTACGAGCAGTACTTC. It encodes CASSITGTGDYEQYF.

J is TRBJ2-3 and V is TRBV2; no clear D. This CDR3 region has 12 residues. V shed 4 bases and J shed 6 bases, with 8 bases lying between them. The germline V gene has CDR1 SNHLY and CDR2 FYNNEI. The CDR3 DNA reads TGTGCCAGCAGTGCTTTGGTTGATACGCAGTATTTT. Translation gives CASSALVDTQYF.

This chain connects TRBV7-3 to TRBJ1-2, with D perhaps TRBD1 (6 bases). CDR1 is SGHTA and CDR2 is FQGTGA in the germline V gene. This CDR3 region has 13 residues. Trimming stripped 8 bases from V and 8 bases from J, with 18 bases between. This chain's CDR3 is CASGPAGARGYTF. The CDR3 bases are TGTGCCAGCGGACCTGCAGGGGCGAGAGGCTACACCTTC.

V is TRBV5-1 and J is TRBJ2-7; D remains ambiguous. The V gene's germline CDR1 is SGHRS and CDR2 YFSETQ. Trimming stripped 3 bases from V and 0 bases from J, with 7 bases between. This CDR3 region has 13 residues. The CDR3 DNA reads TGCGCCAGCAGCTCCCAGAGCTCCTACGAGCAGTACTTC. Its protein product is CASSSQSSYEQYF.

DNA for the CDR3: TGTGCCACAGGAGGGGAAACCTACGAGCAGTACTTC. This codes for CATGGETYEQYF. The rearrangement uses TRBV2 and TRBJ2-7; perhaps TRBD2 as D (6 bases). CDR1 is SNHLY and CDR2 is FYNNEI in the germline V gene. V lost 10 bases, J lost 2 bases, and 12 bases lay in between. This CDR3 contains 12 residues. The entire variable domain, with the rest obtained from reference TRBV2 and TRBJ2-7, is as follows: EPEVTQTPSHQVTQMGQEVILRCVPISNHLYFYWYRQILGQKVEFLVSFYNNEISEKSEIFDDQFSVERPDGSNFTLKIRSTKLEDSAMYFCATGGETYEQYFGPGTRLTVT.

CDR3 region: CASSSDGRSSGYTF. The CDR3 nucleotides read TGCGCCAGCAGCTCGGACGGAAGGAGCAGTGGCTACACCTTC. The chain combines TRBV5-1 with TRBJ1-2; D is unclear. Deletions cut 3 bases from V and 7 bases from J, with 16 bases between. Germline V lookup: CDR1 SGHRS, CDR2 YFSETQ. The CDR3 has 14 amino acids.

The chain links TRBV9 to TRBJ2-1; TRBD2 is a possible D gene (6 bases). The CDR3 is 15 amino acids. Between the trimmed V and J ends, which lost 4 bases and 0 bases, there was a span of 11 bases. Germline V lookup: CDR1 SGDLS, CDR2 YYNGEE. Here the CDR3 reads CASSSGGPSYNEQFF. In DNA form, the CDR3 reads TGTGCCAGCAGCTCCGGGGGACCCTCCTACAATGAGCAGTTCTTC. Complete variable domain (other parts from reference TRBV9 and TRBJ2-1): DSGVTQTPKHLITATGQRVTLRCSPRSGDLSVYWYQQSLDQGLQFLIQYYNGEERAKGNILERFSAQQFPDLHSELNLSSLELGDSALYFCASSSGGPSYNEQFFGPGTRLTVL.

The V and J genes are TRBV5-1 and TRBJ1-2; D ambiguous. V lost 2 bases, J lost 7 bases, and 9 bases lay in between. Looked up from germline, CDR1 is SGHRS and CDR2 is YFSETQ. The CDR3 is made up of 12 amino acids. This CDR3 reads CASSLGPSGYTF. Written as DNA, the CDR3 is TGCGCCAGCAGCTTAGGCCCGAGTGGCTACACCTTC. Complete variable domain (other parts from reference TRBV5-1 and TRBJ1-2): KAGVTQTPRYLIKTRGQQVTLSCSPISGHRSVSWYQQTPGQGLQFLFEYFSETQRNKGNFPGRFSGRQFSNSRSEMNVSTLELGDSALYLCASSLGPSGYTFGSGTRLTVV.

This chain connects TRBV7-9 to TRBJ2-7; weak D call: TRBD2 (5 bases). Germline V gives CDR1 SEHNR, CDR2 FQNEAQ (reference sequence). The CDR3 totals 15 residues. V was shortened by 3 bases and J by 2 bases, with 14 bases between the two germline ends. The CDR3 DNA is TGTGCCAGCAGCTTCAGAGCGGTAGATCCCTACGAGCAGTACTTC. It specifies CASSFRAVDPYEQYF.

This sequence joins TRBV19 and TRBJ2-3; 11 bases align to TRBD2. CDR3 length equals 17 residues. CDR1 is LNHDA and CDR2 is SQIVND in the germline V gene (reference sequence). With 2 bases clipped from V and 2 bases from J, the junction kept 6 bases outside the gene matches. CDR3 in amino acids: CASSIRGTSGSTDTQYF. The CDR3 DNA reads as TGTGCCAGTAGTATACGAGGGACTAGCGGCTCCACAGATACGCAGTATTTT.

The chain uses TRBV19 and TRBJ1-3, with 8 bases aligning to TRBD1. Germline-derived CDR1 and CDR2 are LNHDA and SQIVND (reference sequence). V shed 5 bases, J shed 4 bases, and the junction held 4 bases outside the gene matches. This CDR3 has 14 amino acids. This CDR3 is CASSPGGTGNTIYF. In DNA, the CDR3 is TGTGCCAGTAGTCCAGGGGGCACAGGAAACACCATATATTTT.

The chain links TRBV5-6 to TRBJ1-2; 8 bases agree with TRBD1. Unmatched junction bases numbered 4, after V lost 3 bases and J lost 3 bases. This CDR3 comprises 14 residues. Germline CDR1 reads SGHDT; CDR2 reads YYEEEE. This CDR3 is CASSSGQGDYGYTF. The CDR3 bases are TGTGCCAGCAGCTCAGGACAGGGCGACTATGGCTACACCTTC.

The chain recombines TRBV9 with TRBJ2-5, with a possible D match to TRBD2 (6 bases). There are 15 residues in the CDR3. In germline, CDR1 is SGDLS, CDR2 YYNGEE. V dropped 3 bases and J dropped 5 bases, with 17 bases sitting between them. CDR3 coding DNA: TGTGCCAGCAGCGGGGGAAGGACTATTGGGGAGACCCAGTACTTC. It specifies CASSGGRTIGETQYF.

The CDR3 spells CASSSNQGYAYEQYF. The DNA of the CDR3 is TGTGCCAGCAGCTCAAACCAGGGGTATGCCTACGAGCAGTACTTC. This chain connects TRBV7-2 to TRBJ2-7; perhaps TRBD1 as D (6 bases). From germline, CDR1 is SGHTA and CDR2 FQGNSA. The CDR3 runs to 15 residues. Between the trimmed V and J ends, which lost 4 bases and 2 bases, there was a span of 15 bases.

The chain links TRBV18 to TRBJ2-7; perhaps D is TRBD1 or TRBD2 (5 bases each). The germline V and J ends were trimmed by 3 bases and 5 bases, with 17 bases remaining between them. The germline V gene has CDR1 KGHSH and CDR2 LQKENI. The CDR3 has 15 residues. DNA of the CDR3: TGTGCCAGCTCACCCATGGTCGCAGGGACCAACGAGCAGTACTTC. Translation: CASSPMVAGTNEQYF.

The rearrangement joins TRBV18 to TRBJ2-1; 10 bases agree with TRBD1. CDR3 length: 16 amino acids. Per the germline V gene, CDR1 is KGHSH and CDR2 is LQKENI. Trimming at V came to 1 base and at J to 6 bases, leaving 6 bases not matched to a gene. This chain's CDR3 is CASSPRSGTGVNEQFF. The CDR3 coding sequence is TGTGCCAGCTCACCACGTTCCGGGACAGGGGTCAATGAGCAGTTCTTC.

This rearrangement joins TRBV5-1 to TRBJ2-3; D is unresolved. The length of the CDR3 is 16 residues. CDR1 is SGHRS, CDR2 YFSETQ, per germline. With 7 bases removed from V and 0 bases from J, the gap between germline ends came to 18 bases. For the CDR3, the DNA is TGCGCCAGCTCTCCACCGGGCGGAACTAGCACAGATACGCAGTATTTT. Its translation is CASSPPGGTSTDTQYF.

As concerns this clone: Other DNA sequences in the sample encode the same CDR3. The chain recombines TRBV28 with TRBJ2-7; 12 bases align to TRBD2. This CDR3 comprises 15 residues. Germline assignment: CDR1 MDHEN and CDR2 SYDVKM. The trim removed 5 bases at V and 0 bases at J, leaving 2 bases unmatched. In nucleotides, the CDR3 is TGTGCCAGCAGTCTAGCGGGAGGGAGCTCCTACGAGCAGTACTTC. As protein: CASSLAGGSSYEQYF.

The V call is TRBV7-9, the J call TRBJ2-3; 13 bases map to TRBD2. The CDR3 is 19 residues long. From germline, CDR1 is SEHNR and CDR2 FQNEAQ (reference sequence). After removal of 5 bases from V and 3 bases from J, the junction contained 14 bases not matched to a gene. CDR3 loop: CASSAGLAGVGSMTDTQYF. The CDR3 DNA sequence: TGTGCCAGCAGCGCAGGACTAGCGGGAGTGGGTTCTATGACAGATACGCAGTATTTT.

V is TRBV28 and J is TRBJ1-4; D call uncertain. The CDR3 is 12 residues long. Trimming left V 5 bases short and J 7 bases short, with 8 bases between. The germline CDR1 and CDR2 sequences are MDHEN and SYDVKM. The DNA for the CDR3 is TGTGCCAGCAGTCCCCTCGTTGAAAAACTGTTTTTT. Amino acids: CASSPLVEKLFF. Using reference TRBV28 and TRBJ1-4 for the parts outside the CDR3, the full variable domain is DVKVTQSSRYLVKRTGEKVFLECVQDMDHENMFWYRQDPGLGLRLIYFSYDVKMKEKGDIPEGYSVSREKKERFSLILESASTNQTSMYLCASSPLVEKLFFGSGTQLSVL.

CDR3 coding DNA: TGTGCCAGCAGCCACACAGAAAATCCAAATCAGCCCCAGCATTTT. It specifies CASSHTENPNQPQHF. The chain recombines TRBV7-8 with TRBJ1-5; D uncertain. V lost 5 bases to trimming and J lost 4 bases, with 15 bases between them. CDR1 is SGHVS and CDR2 is FQNEAQ in the germline V gene. The CDR3 spans 15 residues.